This paragraph covers one T cell receptor (beta chain) sequence. This entry comes from a study of shared T cell receptors in the human thymus. CDR1 is MDHEN and CDR2 is SYDVKM in the germline V gene. V lost 3 bases to trimming and J lost 0 bases; unmatched junction nucleotides: 16. The CDR3 consists of 20 residues. Some clones are missing from TCRdb's copy, which holds only in-frame ones; the method was immunoSEQ multiplex PCR. This table holds 640,000 or so clones, about 87% found once. A further study also used this sample, focusing on human thymus T cells.

The specimen sequenced was thymocytes. The receptor was derived from a boy less than two years old with a congenital heart defect. This rearrangement joins TRBV28 to TRBJ1-5; 8 nucleotides match TRBD1. The CDR3 DNA follows: TGTGCCAGCAGTTTGGAATGTTGTCAGGGGGCGATTTATAGCAATCAGCCCCAGCATTTT. It specifies CASSLECCQGAIYSNQPQHF.